The text below deals with one T cell receptor beta chain. Its cognate antigen is unknown. PCR involved 60 Vbeta and 13 Jbeta primers. Using immunoSEQ multiplex PCR, the repertoire was profiled, and TCRdb retains in-frame clones only, with some absent. The sample records about 110,000 clones, over 60% being singletons. This record belongs to a study of cytomegalovirus exposure and HLA in healthy donors. Study outcomes and limitations: Sequencing depth roughly uniform across donors was assumed in presence/absence analyses.

Trimming cost V 7 bases and J 0 bases, with 15 bases left between them. The CDR3 extends over 15 amino acids. Germline assignment: CDR1 MNHNY and CDR2 SVGAGI (reference sequence). This rearrangement joins TRBV6-6 to TRBJ1-2; a weak D match, TRBD1 (5 bases). This sequence was found in a woman in her forties or fifties in good health and CMV-seropositive. Source material: PBMCs. CDR3 sequence reads: CASTTGEGSNYGYTF. The CDR3, as DNA: TGTGCCAGCACCACGGGAGAGGGGTCTAACTATGGCTACACCTTC.